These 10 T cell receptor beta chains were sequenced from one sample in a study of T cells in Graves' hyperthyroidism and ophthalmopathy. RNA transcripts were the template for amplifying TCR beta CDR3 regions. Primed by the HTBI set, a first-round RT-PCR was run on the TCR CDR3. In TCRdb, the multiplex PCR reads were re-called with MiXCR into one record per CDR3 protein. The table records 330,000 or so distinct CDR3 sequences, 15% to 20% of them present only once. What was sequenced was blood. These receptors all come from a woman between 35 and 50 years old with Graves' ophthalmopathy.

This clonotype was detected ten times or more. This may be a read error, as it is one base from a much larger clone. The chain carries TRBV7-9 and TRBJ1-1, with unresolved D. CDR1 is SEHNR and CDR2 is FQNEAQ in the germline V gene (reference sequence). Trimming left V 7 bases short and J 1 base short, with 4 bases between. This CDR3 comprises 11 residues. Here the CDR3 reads CASTENTEAFF. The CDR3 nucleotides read TGTGCCAGCACAGAGAACACTGAAGCTTTCTTT.

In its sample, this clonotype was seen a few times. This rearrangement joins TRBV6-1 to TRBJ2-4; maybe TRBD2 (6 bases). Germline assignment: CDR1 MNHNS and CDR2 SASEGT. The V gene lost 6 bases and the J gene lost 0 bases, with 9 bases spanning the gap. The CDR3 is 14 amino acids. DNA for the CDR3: TGTGCCAGCAGGGGAGCGGGAGCCAAAAACATTCAGTACTTC. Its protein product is CASRGAGAKNIQYF.

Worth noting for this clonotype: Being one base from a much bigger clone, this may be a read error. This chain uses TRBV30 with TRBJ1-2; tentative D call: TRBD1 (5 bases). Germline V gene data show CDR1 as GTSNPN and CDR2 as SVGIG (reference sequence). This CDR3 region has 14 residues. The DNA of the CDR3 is TGTGCCCGGAGTGCCGGACATCTGCCCTATGGCTACACCTTC. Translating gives CARSAGHLPYGYTF.

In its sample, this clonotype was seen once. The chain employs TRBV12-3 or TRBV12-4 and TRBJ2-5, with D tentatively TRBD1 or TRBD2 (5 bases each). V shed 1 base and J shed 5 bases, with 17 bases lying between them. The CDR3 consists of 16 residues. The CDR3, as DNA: TGTGCCAGCAGTTTAGGGATTGGACTGGGGGAGGAGACCCAGTACTTC. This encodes CASSLGIGLGEETQYF.

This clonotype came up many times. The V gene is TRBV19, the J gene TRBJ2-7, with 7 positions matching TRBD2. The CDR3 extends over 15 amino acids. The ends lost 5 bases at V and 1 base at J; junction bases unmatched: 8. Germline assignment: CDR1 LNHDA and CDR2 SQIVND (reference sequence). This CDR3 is CASSPQRDLSYEQYF. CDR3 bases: TGTGCCAGTAGTCCACAGCGGGATTTGTCCTACGAGCAGTACTTC. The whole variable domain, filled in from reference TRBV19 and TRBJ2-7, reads DGGITQSPKYLFRKEGQNVTLSCEQNLNHDAMYWYRQDPGQGLRLIYYSQIVNDFQKGDIAEGYSVSREKKESFPLTVTSAQKNPTAFYLCASSPQRDLSYEQYFGPGTRLTVT.

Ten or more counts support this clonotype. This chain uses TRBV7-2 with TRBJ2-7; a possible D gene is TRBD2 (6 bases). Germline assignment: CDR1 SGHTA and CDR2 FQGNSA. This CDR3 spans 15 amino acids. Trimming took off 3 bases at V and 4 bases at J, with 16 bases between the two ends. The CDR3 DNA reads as TGTGCCAGCAGCTTTCCCCAGGGAGGACGATACGAGCAGTACTTC. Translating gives CASSFPQGGRYEQYF.

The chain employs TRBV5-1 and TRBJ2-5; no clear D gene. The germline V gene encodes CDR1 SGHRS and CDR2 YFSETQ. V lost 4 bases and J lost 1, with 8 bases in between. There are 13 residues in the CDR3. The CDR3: CASSDRIQETQYF. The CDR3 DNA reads TGCGCCAGCAGCGACCGGATCCAAGAGACCCAGTACTTC. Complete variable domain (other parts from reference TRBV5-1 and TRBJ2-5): KAGVTQTPRYLIKTRGQQVTLSCSPISGHRSVSWYQQTPGQGLQFLFEYFSETQRNKGNFPGRFSGRQFSNSRSEMNVSTLELGDSALYLCASSDRIQETQYFGPGTRLLVL.

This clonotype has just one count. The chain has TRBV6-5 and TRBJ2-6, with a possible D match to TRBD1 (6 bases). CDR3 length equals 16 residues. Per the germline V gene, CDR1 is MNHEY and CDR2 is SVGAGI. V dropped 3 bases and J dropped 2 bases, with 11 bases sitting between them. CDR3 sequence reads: CASSYPTGTGANVLTF. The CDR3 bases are TGTGCCAGCAGTTATCCGACAGGTACTGGGGCCAACGTCCTGACTTTC.

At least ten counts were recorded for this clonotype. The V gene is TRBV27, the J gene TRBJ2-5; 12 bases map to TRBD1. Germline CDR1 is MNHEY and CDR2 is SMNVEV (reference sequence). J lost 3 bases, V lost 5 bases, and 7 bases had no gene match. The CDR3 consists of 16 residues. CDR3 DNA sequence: TGTGCCAGCAGTGACGGGACAGGGGGCGCGGAAGAGACCCAGTACTTC. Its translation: CASSDGTGGAEETQYF.

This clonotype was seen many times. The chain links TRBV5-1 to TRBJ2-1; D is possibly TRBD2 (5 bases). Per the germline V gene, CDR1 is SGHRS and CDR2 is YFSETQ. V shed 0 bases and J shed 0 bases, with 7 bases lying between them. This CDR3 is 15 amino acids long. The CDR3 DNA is TGCGCCAGCAGCTTGGGGAGGATCTCCTACAATGAGCAGTTCTTC. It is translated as CASSLGRISYNEQFF. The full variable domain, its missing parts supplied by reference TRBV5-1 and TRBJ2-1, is KAGVTQTPRYLIKTRGQQVTLSCSPISGHRSVSWYQQTPGQGLQFLFEYFSETQRNKGNFPGRFSGRQFSNSRSEMNVSTLELGDSALYLCASSLGRISYNEQFFGPGTRLTVL.